Presented here are 19 T cell receptor beta chains from one specimen sequenced in a study of blood T cells in healthy people across ages. Together with a sample-barcoded 5' primer, a J-beta primer mix was included in a second PCR lasting roughly 6 to 12 cycles. From the 5' RACE reads, TCRdb called clonotypes with MiXCR, one entry per CDR3 protein. Of about 580,000 distinct CDR3 sequences detected, roughly 43% appear once; the ten largest clones hold under 30%. The sequenced sample consisted of blood. The receptors stem from an elderly man in good health.

This clonotype was recorded a few times. The chain recombines TRBV6-6 with TRBJ1-5; D may be TRBD1 (5 bases). Germline CDR1 and CDR2: MNHNY and SVGAGI (reference sequence). There are 15 residues in the CDR3. Trimming pared 6 bases from V and 2 bases from J, leaving 14 bases between. In DNA, the CDR3 is TGTGCCAGCAGAGCCAGGGAATTCGGCAATCAGCCCCAGCATTTT. It codes for CASRAREFGNQPQHF.

The table lists this clonotype with a count of one. V usage is TRBV20-1 and J usage is TRBJ2-1; no clear D. This CDR3 has 11 amino acids. Germline V gene sequence: CDR1 DFQATT, CDR2 SNEGSKA (reference sequence). V lost 5 bases to trimming and J lost 7 bases, with 9 bases between them. Here the CDR3 reads CSAGLGNEQFF. In DNA, the CDR3 is TGCAGTGCTGGCTTAGGGAATGAGCAGTTCTTC.

V usage is TRBV29-1 and J usage is TRBJ2-5; D is undetermined. The CDR3 contains 12 residues. V was clipped by 3 bases and J by 6 bases, with 11 bases between them. Germline loops: CDR1 SQVTM, CDR2 ANQGSEA. CDR3 residues: CSVEWQAQTQYF. The CDR3 DNA follows: TGCAGCGTTGAGTGGCAAGCTCAGACCCAGTACTTC.

On this clonotype: A clone one base away is much larger, so this may be a read error. The chain carries TRBV6-5 and TRBJ2-5; the match to TRBD2 covers 11 bases. Matching the DNA end better, TRBJ2-1 makes the J call doubtful. The CDR3 spans 17 residues. In germline, CDR1 is MNHEY, CDR2 SVGAGI. The CDR3 here is CASSYSGLAGGVETQFF. The CDR3 DNA reads as TGTGCCAGCAGTTACTCAGGGCTAGCGGGAGGAGTAGAGACCCAGTTCTTC.

The V gene is TRBV15, the J gene TRBJ2-1; 13 bases are shared with TRBD2. Losses at the gene ends were 0 bases for V and 7 bases for J; bases not matched to a gene: 3. CDR3 length: 16 amino acids. Germline V CDR1 and CDR2: LNHNV, YYDKDF (reference sequence). CDR3 in amino acids: CATSREGTSGKNEQFF. In DNA form, the CDR3 reads TGTGCCACCAGCAGAGAGGGGACTAGCGGGAAGAATGAGCAGTTCTTC.

This clonotype was detected only a few times. The chain has TRBV4-3 and TRBJ2-1; D may be TRBD2 (6 bases). CDR1 and CDR2 from the germline V gene are LGHNA and YSLEER. The V gene lost 4 bases and the J gene lost 2 bases, with 12 bases spanning the gap. The CDR3 totals 15 residues. This chain's CDR3 is CASSPLRGTYNEQFF. The CDR3 nucleotides are TGCGCCAGCAGCCCTTTGCGGGGCACCTACAATGAGCAGTTCTTC.

This clonotype was counted between two and nine times. V usage is TRBV2 and J usage is TRBJ1-6; D call uncertain. Trimming left V 4 bases short and J 2 bases short, with 6 bases between. This CDR3 region has 14 residues. Germline values: CDR1 SNHLY, CDR2 FYNNEI. CDR3 in amino acids: CASSVYPYNSPLHF. The CDR3 DNA follows: TGTGCCAGCAGTGTGTATCCCTATAATTCACCCCTCCACTTT.

There are a few counts of this clonotype. The CDR3 spells CASSHGPEQFF. CDR3 coding DNA: TGTGCCAGCAGCCATGGTCCTGAGCAGTTCTTC. This chain links TRBV14 with TRBJ2-1; D not certain. Trimming removed 3 bases from V and 9 bases from J, with 6 bases in between. Germline loops: CDR1 SGHDN, CDR2 FVKESK. The CDR3 length is 11 residues.

This clonotype has only one observation. The chain recombines TRBV5-1 with TRBJ2-5; D might be TRBD1 (5 bases). The ends were cut back, 4 bases at V and 1 base at J, with 14 bases in the middle. Germline values: CDR1 SGHRS, CDR2 YFSETQ. The length of the CDR3 is 15 residues. CDR3: CASSTRVDSQETQYF. For the CDR3, the DNA is TGCGCCAGCAGCACCCGAGTCGACAGCCAAGAGACCCAGTACTTC.

J is TRBJ2-1 and V is TRBV4-3, with D unresolved. With 1 base removed from V and 2 bases from J, the gap between germline ends came to 12 bases. Germline CDR1 LGHNA, CDR2 YSLEER. The CDR3 has 16 residues. CDR3 region: CASSQGAADPYNEQFF. CDR3 sequence (DNA): TGCGCCAGCAGCCAAGGGGCTGCCGACCCCTACAATGAGCAGTTCTTC.

The chain joins TRBV29-1 to TRBJ2-5; the D is unclear. The J call may be mistaken, given a closer DNA end match to TRBJ2-7. This CDR3 region has 11 residues. Germline V gene lookup returns CDR1 SQVTM and CDR2 ANQGSEA. CDR3 sequence (DNA): TGCAGCGTCCCGGTAGGATACGAGCAGTACTTC. Its translation is CSVPVGYEQYF.

The rearrangement uses TRBV25-1 and TRBJ1-4, with D maybe TRBD1 (6 bases). V dropped 1 base and J dropped 8 bases, with 11 bases sitting between them. CDR1 is MGHDK and CDR2 is SYGVNS in the germline V gene. This CDR3 is built from 14 residues. The CDR3 bases are TGTGCCAGCAGTGAATTGGGGGGCAGCGAAAAACTGTTTTTT. Its protein is CASSELGGSEKLFF. Combining the CDR3 with reference TRBV25-1 and TRBJ1-4 gives the whole variable domain EADIYQTPRYLVIGTGKKITLECSQTMGHDKMYWYQQDPGMELHLIHYSYGVNSTEKGDLSSESTVSRIRTEHFPLTLESARPSHTSQYLCASSELGGSEKLFFGSGTQLSVL.

This clonotype was seen a few times. The chain links TRBV5-1 to TRBJ2-5, with 8 positions matching TRBD1. Per the germline V gene, CDR1 is SGHRS and CDR2 is YFSETQ. The J segment lost 6 bases and the V segment lost 0 bases, leaving 7 bases of the junction unmatched. The CDR3 consists of 15 residues. CDR3 bases: TGCGCCAGCAGCTTGGGCGGACAGGGAGAGAAGACCCAGTACTTC. Translating gives CASSLGGQGEKTQYF.

In its sample, this clonotype was seen a few times. The chain links TRBV30 to TRBJ1-2, with D uncertain. This CDR3 is 16 amino acids long. Germline CDR1 and CDR2: GTSNPN and SVGIG (reference sequence). V lost 4 bases to trimming and J lost 10 bases, with 28 bases between them. CDR3 loop: CAWTFLDRFDFRDYTF. CDR3 coding DNA: TGTGCCTGGACCTTCCTGGATCGATTTGATTTCCGTGACTACACCTTC.

A few counts support this clonotype. This chain joins TRBV6-5 and TRBJ2-6; D gene uncertain. Germline lookup yields CDR1 MNHEY and CDR2 SVGAGI. V was shortened by 2 bases and J by 0 bases, with 8 bases between the two germline ends. The CDR3 totals 16 residues. The CDR3 loop is CASSYVASSGANVLTF. For the CDR3, the DNA is TGTGCCAGCAGTTACGTCGCAAGCTCTGGGGCCAACGTCCTGACTTTC.

The J gene is TRBJ2-4, the V gene TRBV9; 7 nucleotides agree with TRBD2. CDR3 length equals 13 residues. CDR1 and CDR2 from the germline V gene are SGDLS and YYNGEE. V was pared by 7 bases and J by 0 bases, with 1 base of the junction left unmatched. CDR3 DNA sequence: TGTGCCAGCGGGGGGGGAGCCAAAAACATTCAGTACTTC. Encoded protein: CASGGGAKNIQYF.

Many counts were recorded for this clonotype. The CDR3 loop reads CASSYSSRAGGGNEQFF. For the CDR3, the DNA is TGTGCCAGCAGTTACTCGAGTAGGGCGGGAGGAGGCAATGAGCAGTTCTTC. The chain uses TRBV6-6 and TRBJ2-1, with TRBD2 matching over 8 bases. The length of the CDR3 is 17 residues. Trimming cost V 0 bases and J 6 bases; bases outside gene matches: 10. Germline V gene data show CDR1 as MNHNY and CDR2 as SVGAGI (reference sequence).

The rearrangement joins TRBV20-1 to TRBJ2-4, with 8 nucleotides matching TRBD2. The assigned J gene may be wrong: the sequence end matches TRBJ2-7 better. Germline V lookup: CDR1 DFQATT, CDR2 SNEGSKA (reference sequence). The CDR3 loop spans 14 amino acids. CDR3 DNA: TGCAGTGCTAGAGGGGCGGGAGGACACTACGAGCAGTACTTC. This sequence encodes CSARGAGGHYEQYF.

V gene TRBV5-1 combines with J gene TRBJ2-1, with TRBD2 as a possible D gene (5 bases). Germline-derived CDR1 and CDR2 are SGHRS and YFSETQ. This CDR3 region has 14 residues. V shed 4 bases and J shed 6 bases, with 14 bases lying between them. In DNA form, the CDR3 reads TGCGCCAGCAGCGGCGGAGGACTCATCAATGAGCAGTTCTTC. Translation gives CASSGGGLINEQFF.